This T cell receptor (beta chain) was identified in a study of vaccination effects on CD4 cells after COVID-19. With V trimmed by 0 bases and J by 1 base, 2 bases remained unmatched. The CDR3 spans 15 residues. Germline CDR1 LNHNV, CDR2 YYDKDF (reference sequence). TCRdb's copy holds only in-frame clones and misses some; the assay was immunoSEQ multiplex PCR. The data contain roughly 24,000 clones, around 77% of them seen just once; the ten biggest clones take up 16%. Before sequencing, viral peptide pools were used by the ViraFEST assay to expand antigen-specific CD4+ T cells. The authors isolated CD4+ T cells after roughly eleven days of culture. It was between March and December 2020 that the person had a SARS-CoV-2 infection confirmed by PCR. In the cultures, half the medium was exchanged for IL-2 medium on days 3 and 7. This clone has just a few counts. Antigen: not known.

The sample consisted of CD4+ T cells from PBMCs cultured with SARS-CoV-2 spike peptides, taken before COVID-19 vaccination. V and J are TRBV15 and TRBJ2-7, with 8 bases that match TRBD2. The TCR was taken from a human donor who had a prior SARS-CoV-2 infection. CDR3 DNA sequence: TGTGCCACCAGCAGAGATCCGGGGGGGTCCTACGAGCAGTACTTC. Encoded protein: CATSRDPGGSYEQYF.